This T cell receptor (beta chain) was sequenced for a study of T cells in localized non-small cell lung cancer. Study-wide points: Researchers found a median approximately 55 of the top 100 tumor clones in adjacent lung. Uninvolved adjacent lung showed the highest T cell clonality, exceeding tumor.

Here immunoSEQ multiplex PCR was the method, and the copy in TCRdb shows in-frame clones only, minus some. The sample includes around 20,000 clones, about 88% of them seen just once. Germline-derived CDR1 and CDR2 are MDHEN and SYDVKM. The CDR3 extends over 13 amino acids. The V end was cut by 5 bases, the J end by 2 bases, with 9 bases between. As to this clone: Its antigen is not known.

This sample comprised peripheral blood, obtained before any cancer treatment. The clonotype was recovered from a man aged 35 to 69 with stage I lung adenocarcinoma. The chain links TRBV28 to TRBJ1-1; D is perhaps TRBD1 (5 bases). The CDR3 loop is CASSTDSNTEAFF. The CDR3 DNA is TGTGCCAGCAGTACTGACAGCAACACTGAAGCTTTCTTT.